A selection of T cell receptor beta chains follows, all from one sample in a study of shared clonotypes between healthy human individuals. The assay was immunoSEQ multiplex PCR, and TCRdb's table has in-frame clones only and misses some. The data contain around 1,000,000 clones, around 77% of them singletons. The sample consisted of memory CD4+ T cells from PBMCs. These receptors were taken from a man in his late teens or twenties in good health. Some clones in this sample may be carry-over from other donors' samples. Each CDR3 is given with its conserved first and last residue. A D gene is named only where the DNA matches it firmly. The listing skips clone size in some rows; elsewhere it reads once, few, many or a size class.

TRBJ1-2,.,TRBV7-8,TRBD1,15,CASSPRTGVYYGYTF,TGTGCCAGCAGCCCCCGGACAGGGGTGTACTATGGCTACACCTTC
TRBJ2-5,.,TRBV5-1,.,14,CASTPLVGVETQYF,TGCGCCAGCACCCCTCTAGTGGGAGTAGAGACCCAGTACTTC
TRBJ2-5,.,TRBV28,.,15,CASSDRIPYQETQYF,TGTGCCAGCAGTGACAGGATTCCATACCAAGAGACCCAGTACTTC
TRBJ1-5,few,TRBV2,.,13,CATSLNTGAPQHF,TGTGCCACGTCACTCAACACTGGTGCGCCCCAGCATTTT
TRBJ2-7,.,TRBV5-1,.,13,CASSLTGYYEQYF,TGCGCCAGCAGCTTGACGGGCTATTACGAGCAGTACTTC
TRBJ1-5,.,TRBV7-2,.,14,CASEQGVHNQPQHF,TGTGCCAGCGAGCAGGGAGTGCACAATCAGCCCCAGCATTTT
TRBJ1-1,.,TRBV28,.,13,CASIHPRNTEAFF,TGTGCCAGCATCCACCCCAGGAACACTGAAGCTTTCTTT
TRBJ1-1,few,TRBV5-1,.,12,CASREINTEAFF,TGCGCCAGCAGGGAAATAAACACTGAAGCTTTCTTT
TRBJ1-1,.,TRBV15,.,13,CATSRKGGTEAFF,TGTGCCACCAGCAGGAAGGGAGGCACTGAAGCTTTCTTT
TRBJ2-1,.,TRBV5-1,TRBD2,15,CASSHRGGRADEQFF,TGCGCCAGCAGCCACCGGGGCGGGAGGGCCGATGAGCAGTTCTTC
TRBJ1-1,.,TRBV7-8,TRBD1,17,CASSSRFGQGGNIEAFF,TGTGCCAGCAGCTCTAGATTCGGACAGGGAGGAAACATTGAAGCTTTCTTT
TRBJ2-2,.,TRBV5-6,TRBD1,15,CASSPDRGQSGELFF,TGTGCCAGCAGTCCTGACAGGGGGCAATCCGGGGAGCTGTTTTTT
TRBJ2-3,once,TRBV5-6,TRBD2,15,CASSLVPSGSYTQYF,TGTGCCAGCAGCTTGGTGCCTAGCGGGAGCTATACGCAGTATTTT
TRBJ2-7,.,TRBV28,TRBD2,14,CASSNSGSSYEQYF,TGTGCCAGCAGTAATAGCGGGTCTTCCTACGAGCAGTACTTC
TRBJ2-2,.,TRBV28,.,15,CASSPLGGINGELFF,TGTGCCAGCAGTCCCTTAGGGGGGATCAACGGGGAGCTGTTTTTT
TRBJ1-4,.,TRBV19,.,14,CASSSSLLAEKLFF,TGTGCCAGTAGTTCCTCTCTTCTGGCGGAAAAACTGTTTTTT
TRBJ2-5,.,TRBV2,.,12,CASSPRRETQYF,TGTGCCAGCAGCCCTCGGCGAGAGACCCAGTACTTC
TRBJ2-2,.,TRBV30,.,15,CAWSVSGTHTGELFF,TGTGCCTGGAGTGTATCCGGGACTCACACCGGGGAGCTGTTTTTT
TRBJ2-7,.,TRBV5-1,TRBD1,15,CASSWGTGGADEQYF,TGCGCCAGCAGCTGGGGGACAGGGGGCGCGGATGAGCAGTACTTC
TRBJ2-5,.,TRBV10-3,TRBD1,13,CAIRTQGEETQYF,TGTGCCATCAGGACTCAGGGGGAAGAGACCCAGTACTTC
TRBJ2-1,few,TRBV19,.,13,CASSPDGSFEQFF,TGTGCCAGTAGTCCAGACGGGAGCTTTGAGCAGTTCTTC
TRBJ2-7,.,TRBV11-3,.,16,CASSLFRKRFPYEQYF,TGTGCCAGCAGCTTATTTCGAAAGAGGTTCCCCTACGAGCAGTACTTC
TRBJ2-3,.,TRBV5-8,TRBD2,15,CASRLRGGGTDTQYF,TGTGCCAGCAGGCTTAGGGGAGGGGGCACAGATACGCAGTATTTT
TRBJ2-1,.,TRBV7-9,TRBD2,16,CASSRGDSGSRDEQFF,TGTGCCAGCAGCCGCGGGGATAGCGGGAGCAGGGATGAGCAGTTCTTC
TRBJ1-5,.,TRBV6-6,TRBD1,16,CASSYSNRGVYQPQHF,TGTGCCAGCAGTTACTCGAACAGGGGAGTTTATCAGCCCCAGCATTTT
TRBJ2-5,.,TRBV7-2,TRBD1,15,CASSLFGTGEETQYF,TGTGCCAGCAGCTTATTCGGGACAGGGGAAGAGACCCAGTACTTC
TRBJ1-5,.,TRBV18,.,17,CASSPDYLRASNQPQHF,TGTGCCAGCTCACCAGATTATCTCAGGGCGTCCAATCAGCCCCAGCATTTT
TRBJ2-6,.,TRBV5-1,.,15,CASSLAVPGANVLTF,TGCGCCAGCAGCTTGGCGGTTCCTGGGGCCAACGTCCTGACTTTC
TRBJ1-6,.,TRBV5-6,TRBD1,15,CASSFDRGQRSPLHF,TGTGCCAGCAGCTTTGACAGGGGGCAACGTTCACCCCTCCACTTT
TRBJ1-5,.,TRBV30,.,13,CAWSAGNGQPQHF,TGTGCCTGGAGTGCAGGGAATGGGCAGCCCCAGCATTTT
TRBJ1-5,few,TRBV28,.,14,CASSLGRGSQPQHF,TGTGCCAGCAGTTTGGGTAGGGGGAGTCAGCCCCAGCATTTT
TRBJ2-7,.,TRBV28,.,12,CASSLYSSEQYF,TGTGCCAGCAGTTTGTACAGCAGCGAGCAGTACTTC
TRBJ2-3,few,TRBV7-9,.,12,CASSPTTDTQYF,TGTGCCAGCAGCCCCACCACAGATACGCAGTATTTT
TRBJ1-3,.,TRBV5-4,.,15,CASSLGTATGNTIYF,TGTGCCAGCAGCTTGGGGACAGCAACTGGAAACACCATATATTTT
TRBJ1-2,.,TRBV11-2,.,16,CASSLGWGAYGYGYTF,TGTGCCAGCAGCTTAGGGTGGGGGGCGTACGGCTATGGCTACACCTTC
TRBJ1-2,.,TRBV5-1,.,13,CASSFPPGHGYTF,TGCGCCAGCAGCTTCCCCCCGGGGCACGGCTACACCTTC
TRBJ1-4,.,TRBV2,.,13,CASSVRNYEKLFF,TGTGCCAGCAGTGTGAGGAACTATGAAAAACTGTTTTTT
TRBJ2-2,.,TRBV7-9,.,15,CASSPFGGFTGELFF,TGTGCCAGCAGCCCATTCGGGGGTTTCACCGGGGAGCTGTTTTTT
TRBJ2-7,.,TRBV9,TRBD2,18,CASSVGTSGRPQSYEQYF,TGTGCCAGCAGCGTAGGGACTAGCGGGAGGCCCCAGTCATACGAGCAGTACTTC